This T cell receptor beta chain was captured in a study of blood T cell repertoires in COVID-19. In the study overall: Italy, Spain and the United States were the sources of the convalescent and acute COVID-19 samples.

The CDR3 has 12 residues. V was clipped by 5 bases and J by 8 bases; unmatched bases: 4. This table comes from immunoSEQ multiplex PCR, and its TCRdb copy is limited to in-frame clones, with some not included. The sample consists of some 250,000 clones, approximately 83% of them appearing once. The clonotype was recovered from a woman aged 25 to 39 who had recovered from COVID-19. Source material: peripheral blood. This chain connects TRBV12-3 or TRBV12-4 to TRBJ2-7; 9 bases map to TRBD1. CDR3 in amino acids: CASSPTGGKQYF. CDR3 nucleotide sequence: TGTGCCAGCAGTCCTACAGGGGGCAAGCAGTACTTC.